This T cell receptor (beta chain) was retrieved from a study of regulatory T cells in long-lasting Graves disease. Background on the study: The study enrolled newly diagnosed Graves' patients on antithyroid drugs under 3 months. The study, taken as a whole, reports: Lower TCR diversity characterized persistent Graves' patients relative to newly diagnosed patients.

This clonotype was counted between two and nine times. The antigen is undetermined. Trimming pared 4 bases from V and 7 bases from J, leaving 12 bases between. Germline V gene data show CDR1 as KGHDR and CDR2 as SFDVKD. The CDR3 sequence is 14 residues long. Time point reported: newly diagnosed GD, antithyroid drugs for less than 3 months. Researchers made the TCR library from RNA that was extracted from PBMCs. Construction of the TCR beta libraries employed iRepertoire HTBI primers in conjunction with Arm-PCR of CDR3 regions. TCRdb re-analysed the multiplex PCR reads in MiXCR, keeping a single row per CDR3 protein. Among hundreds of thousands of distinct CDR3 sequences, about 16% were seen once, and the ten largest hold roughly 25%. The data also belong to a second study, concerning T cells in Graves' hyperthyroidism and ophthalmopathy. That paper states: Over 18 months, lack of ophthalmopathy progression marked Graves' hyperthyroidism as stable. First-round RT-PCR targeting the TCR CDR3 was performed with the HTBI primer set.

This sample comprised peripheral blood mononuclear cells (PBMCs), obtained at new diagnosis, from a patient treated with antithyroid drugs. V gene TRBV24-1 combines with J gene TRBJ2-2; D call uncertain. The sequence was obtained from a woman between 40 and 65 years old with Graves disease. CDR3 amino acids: CATSDPRANGELFF. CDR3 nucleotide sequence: TGTGCCACCAGTGACCCACGGGCAAACGGGGAGCTGTTTTTT.